This record concerns one T cell receptor beta chain sequence. Trimming at V came to 0 bases and at J to 3 bases, leaving 5 bases not matched to a gene. This CDR3 is built from 17 residues. Per the germline V gene, CDR1 is SGDLS and CDR2 is YYNGEE. The entry originates in a study of blood T cell repertoires in COVID-19. About the research overall: The United States, Italy and Spain provided the acute and convalescent COVID-19 samples. T cells, B-cell-depleted T cells, or PBMCs provided the cDNA or gDNA that served as material.

Authors' data handling: Estimated nucleated cell counts came from reference gene primer amplification. Data came from immunoSEQ multiplex PCR; TCRdb stores just in-frame clones and leaves some out. Clonal size and the V and J genes are those of that table, whereas D and trimming came from the DNA. The sample has 70,000 to 85,000 clones, around 82% seen once. The TCR was taken from a human donor in a cohort sampled during active COVID-19. Input material: peripheral blood. The chain joins TRBV9 to TRBJ2-3; 12 bases line up with TRBD2. CDR3: CASSVGPSGGATDTQYF. Here the CDR3 DNA reads TGTGCCAGCAGCGTAGGTCCTAGCGGGGGGGCAACAGATACGCAGTATTTT.